This TCR beta chain is from a study of T-cell reconstitution after alpha-beta-depleted transplantation in children. Study results and limitations: Two months or so post-transplant, alpha-beta T cells reportedly derived from several hundred expanded graft clones. Newly produced T cells mostly provided counts and TCRbeta diversity after one year, as hyperexpanded clones declined.

A remark on this clonotype: What it recognizes is unknown.

Preparation of the TCRbeta library involved a method that used unique molecular identifiers. Each CDR3 protein is one row after TCRdb ran MiXCR on the PCR reads. The sample includes tens of thousands of distinct CDR3 sequences, 44% of them seen just once. This TCR was sampled from a male patient under 18 who had a stem cell transplant for acute lymphoblastic leukemia, so the T cells may come from the graft donor. The starting material was PBMCs, mostly from graft donor cells, obtained 360 days after TCRalphabeta/CD19-depleted stem cell transplant.

The CDR3 DNA reads as TGTGCCAGCTCACCACTGATCGGGACTAGCGACACAGATACGCAGTATTTT. Its protein product is CASSPLIGTSDTDTQYF. The chain carries TRBV18 and TRBJ2-3, with 10 nucleotides matching TRBD2. V dropped 1 base and J dropped 2; count of bases not matched to a gene: 6. The CDR3 sequence is 17 residues long. The germline V gene has CDR1 KGHSH and CDR2 LQKENI.